The T cell receptor (beta chain) described here comes from a study of blood T cells in healthy people across ages. Study-wide results and caveats: Diversity was higher, and naive CD4+ cells more numerous, in long-lived donors than in aged donors. Per million T cells, TCR beta diversity dropped roughly linearly as age increased.

On this clonotype itself: Its specificity is not known.

The use of a sample-barcoded 5' primer and a J-beta primer mix characterized a second PCR of roughly 7 to 11 cycles. Researchers report that a template-switch adaptor with 12 random nucleotides tagged each cDNA molecule. One entry per CDR3 protein, called by TCRdb with MiXCR from the 5' RACE reads. Of 1.5 million to 2 million distinct CDR3 sequences detected, 28% appear once; the ten largest clones hold roughly 8%. The sample consisted of blood. The receptor's source is a woman aged 30 to 39 in good health.

The DNA for the CDR3 is TGTGCCAGCAGCTTCGGGACCAGTGGAAACACCATATATTTT. Its translation: CASSFGTSGNTIYF. The chain combines TRBV7-2 with TRBJ1-3; weak D call: TRBD1 (5 bases). The CDR3 is 14 residues long. V was cut by 3 bases and J by 3 bases, with 9 bases left in between. CDR1 is SGHTA and CDR2 is FQGNSA in the germline V gene.